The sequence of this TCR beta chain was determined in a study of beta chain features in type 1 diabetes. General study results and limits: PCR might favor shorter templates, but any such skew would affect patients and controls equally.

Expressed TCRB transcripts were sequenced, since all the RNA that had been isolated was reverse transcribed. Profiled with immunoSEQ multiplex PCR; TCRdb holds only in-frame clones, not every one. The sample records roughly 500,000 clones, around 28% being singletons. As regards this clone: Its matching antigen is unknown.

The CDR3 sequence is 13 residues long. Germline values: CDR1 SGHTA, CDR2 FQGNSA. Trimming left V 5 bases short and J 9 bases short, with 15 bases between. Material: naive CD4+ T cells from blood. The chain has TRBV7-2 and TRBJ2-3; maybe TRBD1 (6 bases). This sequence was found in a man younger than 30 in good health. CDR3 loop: CASSQQGSRTQYF. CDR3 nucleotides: TGTGCCAGCAGCCAACAGGGTTCGCGGACGCAGTATTTT.